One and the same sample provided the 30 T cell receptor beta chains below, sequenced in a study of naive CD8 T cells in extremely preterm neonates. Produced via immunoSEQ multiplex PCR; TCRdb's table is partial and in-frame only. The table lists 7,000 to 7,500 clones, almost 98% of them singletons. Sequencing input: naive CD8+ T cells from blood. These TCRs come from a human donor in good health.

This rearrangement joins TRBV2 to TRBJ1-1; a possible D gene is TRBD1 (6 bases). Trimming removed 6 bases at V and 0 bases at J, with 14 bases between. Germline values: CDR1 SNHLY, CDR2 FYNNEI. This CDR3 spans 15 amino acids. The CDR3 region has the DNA TGTGCCAGCAGGGTGTTAGGACAGATGAACACTGAAGCTTTCTTT. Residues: CASRVLGQMNTEAFF. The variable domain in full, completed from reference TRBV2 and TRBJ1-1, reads EPEVTQTPSHQVTQMGQEVILRCVPISNHLYFYWYRQILGQKVEFLVSFYNNEISEKSEIFDDQFSVERPDGSNFTLKIRSTKLEDSAMYFCASRVLGQMNTEAFFGQGTRLTVV.

CDR3 DNA sequence: TGTGCCAGCAGCTTAAGGACTAGCGGGATCTACAATGAGCAGTTCTTC. The encoded protein is CASSLRTSGIYNEQFF. The chain is built from TRBV7-8 and TRBJ2-1, with 12 positions matching TRBD2. Germline V CDR1 and CDR2: SGHVS, FQNEAQ. J lost 3 bases, V lost 2 bases, and 2 bases had no gene match. CDR3 length: 16 amino acids.

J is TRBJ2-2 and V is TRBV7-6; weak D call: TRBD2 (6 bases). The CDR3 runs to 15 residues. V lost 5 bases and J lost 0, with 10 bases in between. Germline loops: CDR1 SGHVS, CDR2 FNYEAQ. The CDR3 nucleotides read TGTGCCAGCAGCGCCCCGGGGGCGAACACCGGGGAGCTGTTTTTT. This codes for CASSAPGANTGELFF.

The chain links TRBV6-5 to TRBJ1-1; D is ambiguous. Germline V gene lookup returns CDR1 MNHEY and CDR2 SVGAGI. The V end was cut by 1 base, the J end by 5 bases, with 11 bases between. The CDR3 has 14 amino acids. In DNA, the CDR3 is TGTGCCAGCAGTTACTTAAATAGCGGTACTGAAGCTTTCTTT. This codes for CASSYLNSGTEAFF.

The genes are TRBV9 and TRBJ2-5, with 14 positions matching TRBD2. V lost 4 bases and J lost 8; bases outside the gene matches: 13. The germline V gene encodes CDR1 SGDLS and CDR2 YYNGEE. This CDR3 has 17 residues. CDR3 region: CASSTRNGLAGGDTQYF. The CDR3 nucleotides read TGTGCCAGCAGCACTCGAAACGGACTAGCGGGAGGAGATACCCAGTACTTC.

The CDR3 spells CASSGGQGTNEQFF. CDR3 nucleotides: TGTGCCAGCTCTGGTGGACAGGGTACCAATGAGCAGTTCTTC. The chain combines TRBV6-5 with TRBJ2-1; 8 bases are shared with TRBD1. Germline trimming cut 8 bases from V and 6 bases from J; bases unmatched to any gene: 9. Germline CDR1 is MNHEY and CDR2 is SVGAGI. CDR3 length equals 14 residues.

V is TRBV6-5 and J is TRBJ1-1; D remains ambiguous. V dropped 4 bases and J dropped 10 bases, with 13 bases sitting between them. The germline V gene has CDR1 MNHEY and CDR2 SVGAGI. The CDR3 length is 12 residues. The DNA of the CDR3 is TGTGCCAGCAGTTCGGGAGGCCTGGGAGCTTTCTTT. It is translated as CASSSGGLGAFF.

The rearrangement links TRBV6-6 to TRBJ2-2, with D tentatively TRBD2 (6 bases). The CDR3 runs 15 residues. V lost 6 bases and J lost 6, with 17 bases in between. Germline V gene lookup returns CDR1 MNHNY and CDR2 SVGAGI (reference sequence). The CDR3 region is CASRFLYRESGELFF. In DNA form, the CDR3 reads TGTGCCAGCAGGTTTCTCTACCGGGAGTCCGGGGAGCTGTTTTTT.

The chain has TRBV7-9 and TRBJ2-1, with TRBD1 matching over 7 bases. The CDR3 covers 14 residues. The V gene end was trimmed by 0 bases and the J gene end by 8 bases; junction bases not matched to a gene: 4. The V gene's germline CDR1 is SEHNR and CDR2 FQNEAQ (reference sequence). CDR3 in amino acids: CASSLATGIDEQFF. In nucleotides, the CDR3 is TGTGCCAGCAGCTTAGCGACAGGGATCGATGAGCAGTTCTTC.

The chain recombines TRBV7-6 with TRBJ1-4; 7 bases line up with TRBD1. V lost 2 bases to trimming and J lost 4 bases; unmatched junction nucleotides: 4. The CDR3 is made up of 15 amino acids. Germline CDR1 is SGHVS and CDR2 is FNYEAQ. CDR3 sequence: CASSLRTGLNEKLFF. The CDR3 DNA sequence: TGTGCCAGCAGCTTACGGACAGGCCTTAATGAAAAACTGTTTTTT.

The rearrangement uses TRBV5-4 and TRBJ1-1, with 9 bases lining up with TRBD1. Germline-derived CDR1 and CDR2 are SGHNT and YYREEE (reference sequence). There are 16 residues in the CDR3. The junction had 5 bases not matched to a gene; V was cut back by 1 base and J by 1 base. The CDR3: CASSLQKGQGNTEAFF. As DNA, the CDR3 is TGTGCCAGCAGCTTGCAGAAGGGACAGGGGAACACTGAAGCTTTCTTT.

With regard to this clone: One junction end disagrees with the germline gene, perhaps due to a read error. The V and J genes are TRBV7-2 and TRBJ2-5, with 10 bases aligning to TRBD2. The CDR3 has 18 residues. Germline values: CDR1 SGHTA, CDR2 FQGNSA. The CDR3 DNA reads TGTGCCAGCACCTCCGGGACTAGCGTCTACAGGTTCCAAGATACCCAGTACTTC. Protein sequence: CASTSGTSVYRFQDTQYF. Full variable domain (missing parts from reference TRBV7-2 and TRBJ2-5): GAGVSQSPSNKVTEKGKDVELRCDPISGHTALYWYRQSLGQGLEFLIYFQGNSAPDKSGLPSDRFSAERTGGSVSTLTIQRTQQEDSAVYLCASTSGTSVYRFQDTQYFGPGTRLLVL.

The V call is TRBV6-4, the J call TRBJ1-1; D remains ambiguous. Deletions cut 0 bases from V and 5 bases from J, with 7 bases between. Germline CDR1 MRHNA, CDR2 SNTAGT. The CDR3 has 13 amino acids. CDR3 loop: CASSDSRGTEAFF. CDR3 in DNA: TGTGCCAGCAGTGACTCCAGAGGGACTGAAGCTTTCTTT.

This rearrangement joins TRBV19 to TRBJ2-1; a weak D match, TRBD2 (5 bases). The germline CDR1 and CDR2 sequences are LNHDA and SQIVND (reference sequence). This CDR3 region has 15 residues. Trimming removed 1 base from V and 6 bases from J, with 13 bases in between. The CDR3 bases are TGTGCCAGTAGTATAGCCCTAGGGAGAGGCAATGAGCAGTTCTTC. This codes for CASSIALGRGNEQFF.

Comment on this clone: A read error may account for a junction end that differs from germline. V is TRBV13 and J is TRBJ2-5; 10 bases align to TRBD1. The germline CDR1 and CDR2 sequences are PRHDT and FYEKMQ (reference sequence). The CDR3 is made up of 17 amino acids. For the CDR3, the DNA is TGTGCCAGCAGCCCAGCGGGACAGGGGACCTACCAAGATACCCAGTACTTC. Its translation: CASSPAGQGTYQDTQYF.

For the CDR3, the DNA is TGTGCCAGCAGCCCCCTTGGCAGAGGGCCCATCTACGAGCAGTACTTC. Encoded protein: CASSPLGRGPIYEQYF. V usage is TRBV7-9 and J usage is TRBJ2-7; possible D gene TRBD2, 5 bases. V lost 5 bases and J lost 3, with 20 bases in between. Germline CDR1 SEHNR, CDR2 FQNEAQ (reference sequence). This CDR3 region has 16 residues.

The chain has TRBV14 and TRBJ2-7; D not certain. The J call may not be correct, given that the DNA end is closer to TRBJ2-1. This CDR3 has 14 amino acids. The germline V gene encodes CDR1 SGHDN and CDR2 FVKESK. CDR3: CASSQLQQHNEQFF. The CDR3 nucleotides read TGTGCCAGCAGCCAGTTACAGCAACACAATGAGCAGTTCTTC.

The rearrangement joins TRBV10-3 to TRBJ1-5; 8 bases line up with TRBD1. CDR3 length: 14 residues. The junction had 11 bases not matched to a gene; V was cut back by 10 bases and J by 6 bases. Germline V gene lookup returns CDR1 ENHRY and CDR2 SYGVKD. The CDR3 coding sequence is TGTGCCACTACGGACAGGGCTAAAGGTCAGCCCCAGCATTTT. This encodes CATTDRAKGQPQHF.

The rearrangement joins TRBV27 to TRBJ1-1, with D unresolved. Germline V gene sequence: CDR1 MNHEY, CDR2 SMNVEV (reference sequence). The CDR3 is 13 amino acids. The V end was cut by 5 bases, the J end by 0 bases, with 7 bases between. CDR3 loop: CASSTTVNTEAFF. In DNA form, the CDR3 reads TGTGCCAGCAGTACCACGGTGAACACTGAAGCTTTCTTT.

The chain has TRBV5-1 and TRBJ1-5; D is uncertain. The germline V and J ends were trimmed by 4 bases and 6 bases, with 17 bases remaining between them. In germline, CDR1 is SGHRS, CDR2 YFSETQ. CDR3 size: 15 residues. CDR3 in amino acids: CASSILPGTSQPQHF. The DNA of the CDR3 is TGCGCCAGCAGCATACTTCCGGGAACCAGTCAGCCCCAGCATTTT.

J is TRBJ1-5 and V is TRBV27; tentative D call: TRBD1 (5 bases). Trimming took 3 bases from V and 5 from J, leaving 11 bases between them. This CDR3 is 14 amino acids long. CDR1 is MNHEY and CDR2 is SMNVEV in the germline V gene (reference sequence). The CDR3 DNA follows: TGTGCCAGCAGTTTGGGAACAGGCTATCAGCCCCAGCATTTT. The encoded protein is CASSLGTGYQPQHF.

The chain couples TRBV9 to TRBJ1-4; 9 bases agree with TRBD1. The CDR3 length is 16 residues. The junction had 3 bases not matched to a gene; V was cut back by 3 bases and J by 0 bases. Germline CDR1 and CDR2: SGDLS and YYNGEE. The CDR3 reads CASSARQGATNEKLFF. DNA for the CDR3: TGTGCCAGCAGCGCCCGACAGGGGGCAACTAATGAAAAACTGTTTTTT.

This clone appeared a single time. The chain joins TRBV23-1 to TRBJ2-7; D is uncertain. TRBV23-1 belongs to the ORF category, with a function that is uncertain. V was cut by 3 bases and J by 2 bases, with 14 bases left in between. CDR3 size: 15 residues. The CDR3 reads CASSQSVMVAYEQYF. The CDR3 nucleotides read TGCGCCAGCAGTCAGTCGGTTATGGTGGCCTACGAGCAGTACTTC.

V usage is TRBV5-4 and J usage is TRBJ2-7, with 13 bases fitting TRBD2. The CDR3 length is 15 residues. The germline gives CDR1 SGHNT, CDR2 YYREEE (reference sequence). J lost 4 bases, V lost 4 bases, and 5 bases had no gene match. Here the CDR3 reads CASSVLLAGGYEQYF. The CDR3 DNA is TGTGCCAGCAGCGTCCTACTAGCGGGAGGGTACGAGCAGTACTTC.

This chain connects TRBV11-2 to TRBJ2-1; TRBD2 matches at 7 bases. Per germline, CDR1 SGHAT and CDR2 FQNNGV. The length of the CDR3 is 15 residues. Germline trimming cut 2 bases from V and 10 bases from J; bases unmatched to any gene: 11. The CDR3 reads CASSLTGGRGGEQFF. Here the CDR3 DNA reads TGTGCCAGCAGCTTAACTGGCGGGAGAGGCGGCGAGCAGTTCTTC.

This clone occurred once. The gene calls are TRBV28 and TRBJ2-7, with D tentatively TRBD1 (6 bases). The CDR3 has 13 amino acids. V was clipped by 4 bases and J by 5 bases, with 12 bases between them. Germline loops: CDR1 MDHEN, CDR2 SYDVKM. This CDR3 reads CASSSRQDDEQYF. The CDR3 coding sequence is TGTGCCAGCAGTTCAAGACAGGACGACGAGCAGTACTTC.

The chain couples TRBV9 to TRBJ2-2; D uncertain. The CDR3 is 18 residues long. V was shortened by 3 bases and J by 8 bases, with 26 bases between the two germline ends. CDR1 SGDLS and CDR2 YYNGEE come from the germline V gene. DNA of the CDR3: TGTGCCAGCAGCGCACTTGCCACTACTCCGACCGCACCGGGGGAGCTGTTTTTT. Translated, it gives CASSALATTPTAPGELFF.

Here the CDR3 reads CASSLAGLGDTQYF. CDR3 nucleotides: TGTGCCAGCAGCTTAGCAGGATTGGGAGATACGCAGTATTTT. The chain recombines TRBV11-2 with TRBJ2-3; D remains ambiguous. CDR1 is SGHAT, CDR2 FQNNGV, per germline. The CDR3 has 14 residues. Between the trimmed V and J ends, which lost 1 base and 5 bases, there was a span of 10 bases.

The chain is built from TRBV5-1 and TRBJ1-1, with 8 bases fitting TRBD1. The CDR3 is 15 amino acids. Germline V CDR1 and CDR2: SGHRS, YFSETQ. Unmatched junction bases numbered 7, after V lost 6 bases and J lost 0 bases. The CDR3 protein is CASIIRTGMNTEAFF. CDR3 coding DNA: TGCGCCAGCATAATTAGGACAGGGATGAACACTGAAGCTTTCTTT.

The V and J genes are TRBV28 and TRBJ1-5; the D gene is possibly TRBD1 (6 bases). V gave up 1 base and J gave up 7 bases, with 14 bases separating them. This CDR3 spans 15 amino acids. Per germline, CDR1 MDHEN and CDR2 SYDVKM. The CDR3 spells CASSLYKQGRQPQHF. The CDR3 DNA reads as TGTGCCAGCAGTTTATATAAGCAGGGGAGACAGCCCCAGCATTTT.